These 24 T cell receptor beta chains originate from one sample sequenced in a study of early T cells in non-severe SARS-CoV-2 infection (dated by TCRdb to the early 2020s). To prepare the library, 5' RACE was applied. Sequencing relied on a NextSeq 500. TCRdb reran the public reads through fastp at Q25 and MiXCR, keeping productive beta chains. Records with the same CDR3 protein are collapsed into one entry carrying the most frequent genes and DNA. The sample has about 97,000 distinct CDR3 sequences on record, 11% of them singletons. The ten biggest clones cover around 4.8% of the sample. Sequences were derived from whole blood, sampled at baseline. These receptors were collected from an adult who was a healthcare worker with PCR-confirmed SARS-CoV-2 infection or an uninfected control (not recorded which).

This clonotype was observed at least ten times. The rearrangement links TRBV7-6 to TRBJ2-7; a weak D match, TRBD2 (6 bases). V was clipped by 5 bases and J by 5 bases, with 16 bases between them. The CDR3 has 14 residues. Germline lookup yields CDR1 SGHVS and CDR2 FNYEAQ. The CDR3 loop reads CASSQSGLVHEQYF. As DNA, the CDR3 is TGTGCCAGCAGCCAAAGCGGGTTGGTCCACGAGCAGTACTTC.

There are a few counts of this clonotype. The chain uses TRBV12-3 or TRBV12-4 and TRBJ1-2; 9 bases fit TRBD1. The length of the CDR3 is 16 residues. The J segment lost 1 base and the V segment lost 7 bases, leaving 10 bases of the junction unmatched. DNA for the CDR3: TGTGCCAGCAACTCCGGGACAGGGACCTTTAACTATGGCTACACCTTC. Translation gives CASNSGTGTFNYGYTF.

The V and J genes are TRBV9 and TRBJ2-3; 7 bases map to TRBD2. The CDR3 runs to 14 residues. V lost 4 bases and J lost 0; bases outside the gene matches: 2. CDR1 SGDLS and CDR2 YYNGEE come from the germline V gene. The CDR3 DNA reads TGTGCCAGCAGCTTTAGCGGGAGCACAGATACGCAGTATTTT. This sequence encodes CASSFSGSTDTQYF.

This clonotype was counted a few times. This chain connects TRBV29-1 to TRBJ1-1; TRBD1 is a possible D gene (6 bases). V dropped 3 bases and J dropped 10 bases, with 15 bases sitting between them. Looked up from germline, CDR1 is SQVTM and CDR2 is ANQGSEA. The CDR3 extends over 12 amino acids. The CDR3 DNA is TGCAGCGTTGACAGGGGACGCGTCGGAGCTTTCTTT. This gives the protein CSVDRGRVGAFF.

This chain connects TRBV11-2 to TRBJ1-1; D uncertain. CDR3 length: 14 residues. V lost 5 bases, J lost 1 base, and 11 bases lay in between. CDR1 is SGHAT and CDR2 is FQNNGV in the germline V gene. CDR3 bases: TGTGCCAGCAGCCCGTCGGCAGGGAACACTGAAGCTTTCTTT. Its protein product is CASSPSAGNTEAFF.

Many counts were recorded for this clonotype. The chain employs TRBV11-2 and TRBJ2-2; D could derive from TRBD1 or TRBD2 (6 bases each). The V and J ends lost 5 bases and 2 bases respectively, with 15 bases between them. The CDR3 is 16 residues long. Germline CDR1 SGHAT, CDR2 FQNNGV. This CDR3 is CASSPGGGPNTGELFF. CDR3 nucleotide sequence: TGTGCCAGCAGCCCAGGAGGGGGACCAAACACCGGGGAGCTGTTTTTT. Variable domain in full (rest from reference TRBV11-2 and TRBJ2-2): EAGVAQSPRYKIIEKRQSVAFWCNPISGHATLYWYQQILGQGPKLLIQFQNNGVVDDSQLPKDRFSAERLKGVDSTLKIQPAKLEDSAVYLCASSPGGGPNTGELFFGEGSRLTVL.

J is TRBJ2-7 and V is TRBV5-1; D not resolved. The length of the CDR3 is 12 residues. Trimming took off 4 bases at V and 12 bases at J, with 17 bases between the two ends. Per the germline V gene, CDR1 is SGHRS and CDR2 is YFSETQ. The CDR3 spells CASSIDLRNTYF. CDR3 DNA sequence: TGCGCCAGCAGCATTGATCTCAGAAACACGTACTTC.

This clonotype has at least ten counts. The V and J genes are TRBV11-2 and TRBJ2-2, with a possible D match to TRBD2 (5 bases). V dropped 5 bases and J dropped 7 bases, with 17 bases sitting between them. The CDR3 runs 15 residues. Germline V gives CDR1 SGHAT, CDR2 FQNNGV. DNA for the CDR3: TGTGCCAGCAGCCCCGGTCCGGGGTACGGCGGGGAGCTGTTTTTT. It specifies CASSPGPGYGGELFF.

In regard to this clonotype: This may come from a read error, since a much larger clone is one base off. J is TRBJ1-2 and V is TRBV3-1, with D uncertain. The CDR3 is 14 amino acids. CDR1 and CDR2 (germline): LGHDT, YNNKEL (reference sequence). This CDR3 is CASSLGPAGYGNTF. Written as DNA, the CDR3 is TGTGCCAGCAGCCTCGGACCCGCTGGCTATGGCAACACCTTC. Full variable domain (rest looked up from reference TRBV3-1 and TRBJ1-2): DTAVSQTPKYLVTQMGNDKSIKCEQNLGHDTMYWYKQDSKKFLKIMFSYNNKELIINETVPNRFSPKSPDKAHLNLHINSLELGDSAVYFCASSLGPAGYGNTFGSGTRLTVV.

The V call is TRBV6-4, the J call TRBJ2-1; 10 bases align to TRBD2. The germline V gene has CDR1 MRHNA and CDR2 SNTAGT. The trim removed 2 bases at V and 7 bases at J, leaving 5 bases unmatched. CDR3 length equals 15 residues. DNA of the CDR3: TGTGCCAGCAGTGACACCAGGACTAGCGGAAATGAGCAGTTCTTC. Its protein product is CASSDTRTSGNEQFF.

This clonotype appeared a few times. The chain is built from TRBV30 and TRBJ2-1; no definite D call. Trimming cost V 2 bases and J 9 bases, with 14 bases left between them. Germline CDR1 and CDR2: GTSNPN and SVGIG (reference sequence). The CDR3 contains 13 residues. CDR3 coding DNA: TGTGCCTGGAGTAACTCGGGCGTTCGTGAGCAGTTCTTC. Translation gives CAWSNSGVREQFF. Looking up the rest from reference TRBV30 and TRBJ2-1 gives the full variable domain: SQTIHQWPATLVQPVGSPLSLECTVEGTSNPNLYWYRQAAGRGLQLLFYSVGIGQISSEVPQNLSASRPQDRQFILSSKKLLLSDSGFYLCAWSNSGVREQFFGPGTRLTVL.

In its sample, this clonotype was seen a few times. The chain combines TRBV5-1 with TRBJ2-1; D uncertain. Germline values: CDR1 SGHRS, CDR2 YFSETQ. V was cut by 0 bases and J by 7 bases, with 8 bases left in between. The CDR3 spans 13 residues. The CDR3 nucleotides are TGCGCCAGCAGCTTGGACAGATGGAATGAGCAGTTCTTC. Encoded protein: CASSLDRWNEQFF.

This clonotype came up a few times. This chain connects TRBV9 to TRBJ2-7, with 11 bases fitting TRBD2. The CDR3 is 17 residues long. Per germline, CDR1 SGDLS and CDR2 YYNGEE. After removal of 7 bases from V and 6 bases from J, the junction contained 18 bases not matched to a gene. CDR3 protein: CASGPLAGDGGELEQYF. The CDR3 DNA reads TGTGCCAGCGGGCCACTAGCGGGGGACGGTGGTGAACTCGAGCAGTACTTC.

This clonotype was seen at least ten times. The V and J genes are TRBV20-1 and TRBJ2-3; 12 positions match TRBD2. The CDR3 is made up of 13 amino acids. The V gene end was trimmed by 6 bases and the J gene end by 3 bases; junction bases not matched to a gene: 1. CDR1 DFQATT and CDR2 SNEGSKA come from the germline V gene (reference sequence). CDR3 bases: TGCAGTGCCGGGACTAGCGGGACAGATACGCAGTATTTT. Protein sequence: CSAGTSGTDTQYF.

This chain connects TRBV20-1 to TRBJ2-3; 8 bases agree with TRBD1. J gave up 3 bases and V 4 bases, and 9 bases lay outside the gene matches. The CDR3 covers 15 residues. Germline CDR1 and CDR2: DFQATT and SNEGSKA (reference sequence). The chain's CDR3 is CSANRRGQGTDTQYF. The DNA for the CDR3 is TGCAGTGCTAACCGCAGGGGGCAGGGAACAGATACGCAGTATTTT.

This clonotype turned up a few times. This chain joins TRBV5-5 and TRBJ2-3, with D unclear. The CDR3 runs to 15 residues. Germline assignment: CDR1 SGHKS and CDR2 YYEKEE (reference sequence). V lost 6 bases to trimming and J lost 0 bases, with 14 bases between them. Here the CDR3 reads CASTGVGGSTDTQYF. Here the CDR3 DNA reads TGTGCCAGCACTGGGGTTGGTGGCAGCACAGATACGCAGTATTTT.

The chain has TRBV7-2 and TRBJ2-7; D may be TRBD2 (6 bases). The germline V gene encodes CDR1 SGHTA and CDR2 FQGNSA. V gave up 5 bases and J gave up 0 bases, with 14 bases separating them. The CDR3 has 15 residues. The CDR3 DNA is TGTGCCAGCAGCATAGGGACTGCTAGCTCCTACGAGCAGTACTTC. Protein product: CASSIGTASSYEQYF. Looking up the rest from reference TRBV7-2 and TRBJ2-7 gives the full variable domain: GAGVSQSPSNKVTEKGKDVELRCDPISGHTALYWYRQSLGQGLEFLIYFQGNSAPDKSGLPSDRFSAERTGGSVSTLTIQRTQQEDSAVYLCASSIGTASSYEQYFGPGTRLTVT.

V and J are TRBV6-6 and TRBJ1-1; D is uncertain. The CDR3 extends over 15 amino acids. Germline CDR1 and CDR2: MNHNY and SVGAGI (reference sequence). Trimming removed 4 bases at V and 1 base at J, with 13 bases between. The CDR3 DNA follows: TGTGCCAGCAGTTGGGGTATAACTCCGAACACTGAAGCTTTCTTT. It encodes CASSWGITPNTEAFF.

The chain combines TRBV6-5 with TRBJ2-1; perhaps TRBD2 as D (6 bases). Trimming shortened V by 6 bases and J by 10 bases, and 16 bases separated the two germline ends. This CDR3 spans 13 amino acids. Germline V gives CDR1 MNHEY, CDR2 SVGAGI. CDR3 nucleotide sequence: TGTGCCAGCAGGCCGGGAGCCAGCCGCGAGCAGTTCTTC. The encoded protein is CASRPGASREQFF.

This clonotype was observed a handful of times. V usage is TRBV7-9 and J usage is TRBJ2-3, with TRBD2 identical over 9 bases. The CDR3 contains 15 residues. Germline CDR1 SEHNR, CDR2 FQNEAQ (reference sequence). V shed 7 bases and J 2 bases; nucleotides not matched to a gene: 7. The chain's CDR3 is CASTFVAGDTDTQYF. For the CDR3, the DNA is TGTGCCAGCACCTTCGTAGCGGGAGACACAGATACGCAGTATTTT.

This chain connects TRBV3-1 to TRBJ2-5; D may be TRBD1 (6 bases). Trimming pared 6 bases from V and 3 bases from J, leaving 17 bases between. CDR3 length equals 15 residues. Germline V gene sequence: CDR1 LGHDT, CDR2 YNNKEL (reference sequence). CDR3 sequence reads: CASSPRTEGEETQYF. The CDR3 nucleotides read TGTGCCAGCAGTCCCAGGACAGAGGGGGAAGAGACCCAGTACTTC.

In its sample, this clonotype was seen many times. The CDR3 DNA reads TGCGCCAGCAGCCAAGATGCACCGGGTGGGGGCAAACTAGCTCAAGCGACAGATACGCAGTATTTT. Encoded protein: CASSQDAPGGGKLAQATDTQYF. The chain combines TRBV4-3 with TRBJ2-3; perhaps D is TRBD1 or TRBD2 (6 bases each). CDR3 size: 22 residues. Germline CDR1 is LGHNA and CDR2 is YSLEER. Trimming took off 0 bases at V and 3 bases at J, with 31 bases between the two ends.

Only a few counts were recorded for this clonotype. This chain connects TRBV7-2 to TRBJ1-1; D possibly corresponds to TRBD1 (6 bases). The CDR3 is 14 amino acids. CDR1 and CDR2 from the germline V gene are SGHTA and FQGNSA. V gave up 3 bases and J gave up 4 bases, with 12 bases separating them. The DNA for the CDR3 is TGTGCCAGCAGCTTTGGCACAGGGAGCACTGAAGCTTTCTTT. This translates into CASSFGTGSTEAFF.

This chain connects TRBV7-9 to TRBJ1-1; TRBD1 might be the D (5 bases). Germline-derived CDR1 and CDR2 are SEHNR and FQNEAQ (reference sequence). The CDR3 is 14 residues long. Trimming cost V 2 bases and J 3 bases, with 10 bases left between them. This CDR3 is CASSLTGPHTEAFF. The DNA for the CDR3 is TGTGCCAGCAGCTTAACAGGACCCCACACTGAAGCTTTCTTT.